Given below is one TCR beta chain in context. This entry is derived from a study of technical replicates of blood from a few donors. The CDR3 consists of 12 residues. V was trimmed by 3 bases and J by 1 base, leaving 2 bases between them. CDR1 is MGHDK, CDR2 SYGVNS, per germline. Some clones are missing from TCRdb's copy, which holds only in-frame ones; the method was immunoSEQ multiplex PCR. Of approximately 73,000 clones listed, approximately 93% are singletons. Sequencing was performed on T cells isolated from PBMCs. The chain recombines TRBV25-1 with TRBJ2-3; the D is unclear. The clonotype originates from a human donor in good health. The chain's CDR3 is CASSDGTDTQYF. The CDR3 bases are TGTGCCAGCAGTGACGGCACAGATACGCAGTATTTT.